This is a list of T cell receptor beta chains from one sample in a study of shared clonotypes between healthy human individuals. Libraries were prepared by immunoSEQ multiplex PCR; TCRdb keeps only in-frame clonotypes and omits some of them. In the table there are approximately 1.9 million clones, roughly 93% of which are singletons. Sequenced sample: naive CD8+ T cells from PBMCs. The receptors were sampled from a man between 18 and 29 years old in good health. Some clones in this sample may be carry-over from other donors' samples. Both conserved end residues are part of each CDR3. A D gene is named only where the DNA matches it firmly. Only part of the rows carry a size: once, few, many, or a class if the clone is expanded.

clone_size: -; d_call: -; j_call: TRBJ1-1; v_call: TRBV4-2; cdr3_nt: TGTGCCAGCAGCCAAGATCTATCAAGGAGGGAGGGAAGAGGAACTGAAGCTTTCTTT; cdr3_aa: CASSQDLSRREGRGTEAFF
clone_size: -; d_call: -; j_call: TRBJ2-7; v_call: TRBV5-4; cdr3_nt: TGTGCCAGCAGCTTCTATCGCGGAACCTCCTACGAGCAGTACTTC; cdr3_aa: CASSFYRGTSYEQYF
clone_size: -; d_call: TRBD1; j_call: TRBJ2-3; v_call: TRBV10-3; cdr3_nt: TGTGCCATTAGCGACAGGGCAAGCACAGATACGCAGTATTTT; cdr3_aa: CAISDRASTDTQYF
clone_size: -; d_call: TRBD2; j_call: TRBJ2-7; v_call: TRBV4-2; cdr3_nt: TGTGCCAGCAGCCAAGGCGGGACTAGCGCGTTACTCTCCTACGAGCAGTACTTC; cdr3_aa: CASSQGGTSALLSYEQYF
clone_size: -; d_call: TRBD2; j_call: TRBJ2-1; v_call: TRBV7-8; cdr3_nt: TGTGCCAGCAGCCCCAAACTAGCGGGAGTCTACAATGAGCAGTTCTTC; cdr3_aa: CASSPKLAGVYNEQFF
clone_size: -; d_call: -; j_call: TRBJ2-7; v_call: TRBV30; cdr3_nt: TGTGCCTGGAGCCCAGCCCCCAAGCACGAGCAGTACTTC; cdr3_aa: CAWSPAPKHEQYF
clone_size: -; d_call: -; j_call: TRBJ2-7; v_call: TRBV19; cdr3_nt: TGTGCCAGTAGTATAGACGCGGATCCCTACGAGCAGTACTTC; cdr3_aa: CASSIDADPYEQYF
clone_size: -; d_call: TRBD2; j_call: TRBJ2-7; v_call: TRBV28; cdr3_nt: TGTGCCAGCAGAGACCGACCGGGGGGGGAGCAGTACTTC; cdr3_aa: CASRDRPGGEQYF
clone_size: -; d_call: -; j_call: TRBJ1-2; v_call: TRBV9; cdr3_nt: TGTGCCAGCAGCGCCTCGCCGGGACACTCAATCTATGGCTACACCTTC; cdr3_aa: CASSASPGHSIYGYTF
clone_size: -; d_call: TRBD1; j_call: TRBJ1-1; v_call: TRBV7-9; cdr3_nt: TGTGCCAGCAGCTTAGCCTATGGGACAGGGAACACTGAAGCTTTCTTT; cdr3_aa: CASSLAYGTGNTEAFF
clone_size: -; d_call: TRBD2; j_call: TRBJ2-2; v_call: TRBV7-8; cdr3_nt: TGTGCCAGCAGCTCCATAGCGGGAGGGCTCACCGGGGAGCTGTTTTTT; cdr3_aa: CASSSIAGGLTGELFF
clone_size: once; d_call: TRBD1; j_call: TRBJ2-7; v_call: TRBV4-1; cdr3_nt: TGCGCCAGCAGCCAAAAGATCCCCGGGACAGCTTCCTACGAGCAGTACTTC; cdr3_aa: CASSQKIPGTASYEQYF
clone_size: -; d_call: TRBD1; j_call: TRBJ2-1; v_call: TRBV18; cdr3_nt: TGTGCCAGCTCACCAGGGACAGGGTACAATGAGCAGTTCTTC; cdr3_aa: CASSPGTGYNEQFF
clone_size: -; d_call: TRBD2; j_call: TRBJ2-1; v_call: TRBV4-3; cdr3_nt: TGCGCCAGCAGCCCCAAGATATTGGCTAGCGGGAGCTACAATGAGCAGTTCTTC; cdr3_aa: CASSPKILASGSYNEQFF
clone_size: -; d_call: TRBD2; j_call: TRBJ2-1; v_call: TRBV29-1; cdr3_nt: TGCAGCGTCGGGACTACCAACAATGAGCAGTTCTTC; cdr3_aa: CSVGTTNNEQFF
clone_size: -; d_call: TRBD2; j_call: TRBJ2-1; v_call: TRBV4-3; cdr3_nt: TGCGCCAGCAGCCAAGCCCAGGCTAGCGGGAGGTTAAATGAGCAGTTCTTC; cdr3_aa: CASSQAQASGRLNEQFF
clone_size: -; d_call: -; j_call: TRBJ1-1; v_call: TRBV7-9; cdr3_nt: TGTGCCAGCCGCCAGATTGACACTGAAGCTTTCTTT; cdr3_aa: CASRQIDTEAFF
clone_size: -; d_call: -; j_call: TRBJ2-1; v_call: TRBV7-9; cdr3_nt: TGTGCCAGCAGCTTCGGACTCTCCTCCTACAATGAGCAGTTCTTC; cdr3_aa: CASSFGLSSYNEQFF
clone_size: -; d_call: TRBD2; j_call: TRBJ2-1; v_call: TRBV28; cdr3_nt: TGTGCCAGCAGCTCCCTGGGGAGCGGGAGATCGAATGAGCAGTTCTTC; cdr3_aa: CASSSLGSGRSNEQFF
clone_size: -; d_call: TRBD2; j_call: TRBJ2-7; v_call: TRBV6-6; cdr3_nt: TGTGCCAGCAGTTCCCCTAGCGGGAGTGCCTACGAGCAGTACTTC; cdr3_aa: CASSSPSGSAYEQYF
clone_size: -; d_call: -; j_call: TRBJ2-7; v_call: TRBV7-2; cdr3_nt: TGTGCCAGCAGCGACTGGCCCTACGAGCAGTACTTC; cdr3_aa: CASSDWPYEQYF
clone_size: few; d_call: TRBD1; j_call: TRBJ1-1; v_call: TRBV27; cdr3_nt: TGTGCCAGCAGTTTTTACGGGACAGCTCAGGCTGAAGCTTTCTTT; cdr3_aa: CASSFYGTAQAEAFF
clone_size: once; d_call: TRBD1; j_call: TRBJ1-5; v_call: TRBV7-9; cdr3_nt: TGTGCCAGCAGCCTTTCAGGGGGTAACAATCAGCCCCAGCATTTT; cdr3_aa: CASSLSGGNNQPQHF
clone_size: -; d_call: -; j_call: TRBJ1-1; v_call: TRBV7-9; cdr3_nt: TGTGCCAGCAGCTTAGCAGGATCAGAAGCTTTCTTT; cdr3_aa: CASSLAGSEAFF
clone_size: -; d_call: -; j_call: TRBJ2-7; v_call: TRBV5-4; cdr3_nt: TGTGCCAGCAGCACGACAGCCAAAAGCTCCTACGAGCAGTACTTC; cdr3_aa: CASSTTAKSSYEQYF
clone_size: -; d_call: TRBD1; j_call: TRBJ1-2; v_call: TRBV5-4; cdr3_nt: TGTGCCAGCAGCATGACAGGGACCAACTATGGCTACACCTTC; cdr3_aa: CASSMTGTNYGYTF
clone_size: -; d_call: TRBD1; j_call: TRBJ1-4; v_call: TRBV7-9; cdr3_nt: TGTGCCAGCAGCTTAAGGACAGGGTCTAATGAAAAACTGTTTTTT; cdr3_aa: CASSLRTGSNEKLFF
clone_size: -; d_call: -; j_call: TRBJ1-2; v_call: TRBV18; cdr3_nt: TGTGCCAGCTCACCGCCCGACGGGGGCTACACCTTC; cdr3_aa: CASSPPDGGYTF
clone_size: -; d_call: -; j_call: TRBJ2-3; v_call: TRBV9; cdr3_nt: TGTGCCAGCAGCGTAGGCGGAGGGGGCACAGATACGCAGTATTTT; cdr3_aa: CASSVGGGGTDTQYF
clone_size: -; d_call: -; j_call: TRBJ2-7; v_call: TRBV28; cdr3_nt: TGTGCCAGCAGTTTAAAGCTAAAACGGCAGGGGGGCCACGAGCAGTACTTC; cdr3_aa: CASSLKLKRQGGHEQYF
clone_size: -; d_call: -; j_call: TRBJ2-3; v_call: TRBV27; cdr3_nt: TGTGCCTCACGGACGCTGGGTGGGGGGCCAGATACGCAGTATTTT; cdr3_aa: CASRTLGGGPDTQYF